Listed below are T cell receptor beta chains from one sample, sequenced in a study of T cell responses to AZD1222 COVID-19 vaccine. The assay was immunoSEQ multiplex PCR, and TCRdb's table has in-frame clones only and misses some. The sample lists roughly 100,000 clones, around 90% occurring once. This material consisted of peripheral blood, taken on day 0 of AZD1222 vaccination. Every receptor here comes from an adult in good health. CDR3s include the opening cysteine and the closing phenylalanine or tryptophan. D genes are given only for firm matches. The listing skips clone size in some rows; elsewhere it reads once, few, many or a size class.

TRBJ1-1 - - TRBV9 TGTGCCAGCAGCGCCTGGGAAAACACTGAAGCTTTCTTT CASSAWENTEAFF
TRBJ2-3 TRBD1 - TRBV6-4 TGTGCCAGCAGTTCCCCAGACAGGGAAGGGACAGATACGCAGTATTTT CASSSPDREGTDTQYF
TRBJ2-1 - - TRBV5-1 TGCGCCAGCAGGTCCGGGTCGGGTTCCTACAATGAGCAGTTCTTC CASRSGSGSYNEQFF
TRBJ2-2 TRBD1 - TRBV10-3 TGTGCCATCAGTGGATTGGCAGGGGGCACCGGGGAGCTGTTTTTT CAISGLAGGTGELFF
TRBJ2-2 - - TRBV27 TGTGCCAGCAGCCCGCTAAAGGGGGAGCTGTTTTTT CASSPLKGELFF
TRBJ2-3 - - TRBV30 TGTGCCTGGAGTGATTCCGGAGATACGCAGTATTTT CAWSDSGDTQYF
TRBJ2-7 - - TRBV28 TGTGCCAGCAGTTTTTTAGGTGGGTCAGCAAACTACGAGCAGTACTTC CASSFLGGSANYEQYF
TRBJ2-2 - - TRBV5-6 TGTGCCAGCAGCTTGGCCTGGCAGGGAGGCACCGGGGAGCTGTTTTTT CASSLAWQGGTGELFF
TRBJ2-1 - - TRBV11-1 TGTGCCAGCAGCTTAACAACCAATGAGCAGTTCTTC CASSLTTNEQFF
TRBJ1-1 TRBD1 - TRBV5-1 TGCGCCAGCAGCCTGGGACAGGGTTTGTACGACACTGAAGCTTTCTTT CASSLGQGLYDTEAFF
TRBJ2-2 - - TRBV5-1 TGCGCCAGCAGTTCCGGGACGCTAGCGAACACCGGGGAGCTGTTTTTT CASSSGTLANTGELFF
TRBJ2-5 - - TRBV14 TGTGCCAGCAGCCGAAACCCGGACAGTTCGAGATTACAAGAGACCCAGTACTTC CASSRNPDSSRLQETQYF
TRBJ2-3 TRBD2 - TRBV7-9 TGTGCCAGCAGCTTAGGAGGGGCTAGCGGGATCACAGATACGCAGTATTTT CASSLGGASGITDTQYF
TRBJ1-2 - - TRBV2 TGTGCCAGCAGTGAATTAGGTCTTAACTATGGCTACACCTTC CASSELGLNYGYTF
TRBJ2-7 - once TRBV9 TGTGCCAGCAGCGTAGGAGACAGGTCCTACGAGCAGTACTTC CASSVGDRSYEQYF
TRBJ2-7 - - TRBV27 TGTGCCAGCGGGGGGGACAGGAACTACGAGCAGTACTTC CASGGDRNYEQYF